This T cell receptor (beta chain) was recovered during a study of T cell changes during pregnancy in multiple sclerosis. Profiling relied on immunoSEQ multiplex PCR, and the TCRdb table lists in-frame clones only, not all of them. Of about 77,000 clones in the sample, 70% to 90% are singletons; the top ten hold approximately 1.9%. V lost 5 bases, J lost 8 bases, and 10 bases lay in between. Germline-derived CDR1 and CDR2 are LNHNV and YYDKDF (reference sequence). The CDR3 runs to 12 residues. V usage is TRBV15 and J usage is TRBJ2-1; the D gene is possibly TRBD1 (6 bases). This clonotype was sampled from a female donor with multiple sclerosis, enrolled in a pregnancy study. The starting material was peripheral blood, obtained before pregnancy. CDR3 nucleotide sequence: TGTGCCACCAGCGAACAGGGCGATGAGCAGTTCTTC. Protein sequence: CATSEQGDEQFF.